These 19 T cell receptor beta chains share one sample of origin, sequenced in a study of cytomegalovirus exposure and HLA in healthy donors (dated by TCRdb to about 2017). The library relied on the immunoSEQ multiplex PCR assay. For the multiplex PCR, a mixture combining 60 forward primers for TCR Vbeta segments and 13 reverse primers for TCR Jbeta segments was used. TCRdb obtained this table from immuneACCESS and retained in-frame rearrangements with V and J assigned. These tables miss some clones; where compared with another copy, unresolved V genes account for less than half of the shortfall, and the remainder is unexplained. In this sample the table shows approximately 110,000 clones, approximately 81% of which occur a single time. The ten largest clones add up to 2.2% of the sample. Sequences were obtained from PBMCs. Every receptor here comes from a woman under 40 in good health and CMV-seronegative.

The chain joins TRBV27 to TRBJ2-1; D possibly corresponds to TRBD2 (5 bases). V gave up 3 bases and J gave up 0 bases, with 12 bases separating them. CDR3 size: 16 residues. Germline CDR1 and CDR2: MNHEY and SMNVEV (reference sequence). CDR3 bases: TGTGCCAGCAGTTTGAACGGCGGGCCCTCCTACAATGAGCAGTTCTTC. This codes for CASSLNGGPSYNEQFF.

The CDR3 protein is CASSTRRQADYEQYF. CDR3 in DNA: TGTGCCAGCAGTACCCGTCGCCAGGCCGACTACGAGCAGTACTTC. This sequence joins TRBV6-5 and TRBJ2-7; D unclear. CDR3 length: 15 residues. Trimming cost V 5 bases and J 3 bases, with 17 bases left between them. CDR1 is MNHEY, CDR2 SVGAGI, per germline.

This chain uses TRBV29-1 with TRBJ2-3; D is perhaps TRBD2 (5 bases). The CDR3 runs 12 residues. Trimming took off 7 bases at V and 2 bases at J, with 10 bases between the two ends. Germline V lookup: CDR1 SQVTM, CDR2 ANQGSEA. This CDR3 is CSEREVTDTQYF. The CDR3 DNA sequence: TGCAGCGAACGGGAAGTCACAGATACGCAGTATTTT.

The V gene is TRBV6-5, the J gene TRBJ1-4, with 8 bases lining up with TRBD1. Germline V CDR1 and CDR2: MNHEY, SVGAGI. V lost 6 bases to trimming and J lost 8 bases; unmatched junction nucleotides: 11. This CDR3 is built from 15 residues. Written as DNA, the CDR3 is TGTGCCAGCAGCCCCCCAGGACAGGGAGAGGAAAAACTGTTTTTT. As protein: CASSPPGQGEEKLFF.

The chain joins TRBV7-3 to TRBJ2-1; 9 bases match TRBD2. The CDR3 is 15 residues long. Trimming cost V 1 base and J 9 bases; bases outside gene matches: 7. CDR1 and CDR2 (germline): SGHTA, FQGTGA. In nucleotides, the CDR3 is TGTGCCAGCAGCTTAAGTAGCGGGAGAACCAGTGAGCAGTTCTTC. It is translated as CASSLSSGRTSEQFF.

The chain is built from TRBV27 and TRBJ1-4; possibly TRBD1 for D (5 bases). CDR3 length equals 15 residues. The germline V and J ends were trimmed by 4 bases and 7 bases, with 16 bases remaining between them. CDR1 and CDR2 (germline): MNHEY, SMNVEV (reference sequence). The CDR3 region is CASSSGDGRGEKLFF. In DNA, the CDR3 is TGTGCCAGCAGTTCGGGGGACGGACGGGGTGAAAAACTGTTTTTT.

There are a few counts of this clone. The chain joins TRBV29-1 to TRBJ2-3; 8 bases align to TRBD2. Germline V gene lookup returns CDR1 SQVTM and CDR2 ANQGSEA. The length of the CDR3 is 14 residues. Trimming cost V 3 bases and J 4 bases; bases outside gene matches: 6. CDR3 bases: TGCAGCGTTGAGACTAGCGCCCCCCCAGATACGCAGTATTTT. This sequence encodes CSVETSAPPDTQYF.

The chain joins TRBV7-8 to TRBJ2-2, with a tentative D call TRBD2 (7 bases). Trimming left V 1 base short and J 4 bases short, with 13 bases between. CDR3 length: 16 residues. CDR1 is SGHVS, CDR2 FQNEAQ, per germline. The CDR3 DNA sequence: TGTGCCAGCAGCTTAGAGGGGGGGCGAAGCACCGGGGAGCTGTTTTTT. Translation: CASSLEGGRSTGELFF.

The V and J genes are TRBV19 and TRBJ2-2; tentatively, D is TRBD1 (6 bases). Trimming left V 7 bases short and J 5 bases short, with 17 bases between. This CDR3 comprises 15 residues. Germline-derived CDR1 and CDR2 are LNHDA and SQIVND (reference sequence). The CDR3 loop reads CASIQGMIGTGELFF. Here the CDR3 DNA reads TGTGCCAGTATTCAGGGGATGATTGGAACCGGGGAGCTGTTTTTT.

In regard to this clone: A read error may account for a junction end that differs from germline. The chain uses TRBV7-9 and TRBJ2-7; 10 bases are a match to TRBD2. CDR3 size: 14 residues. From germline, CDR1 is SEHNR and CDR2 FQNEAQ (reference sequence). CDR3 residues: CSSSFTSGTYEQYF. The CDR3 nucleotides read TGTTCCAGCAGCTTCACTAGCGGGACTTACGAGCAGTACTTC.

The chain employs TRBV5-1 and TRBJ2-4; D is possibly TRBD2 (5 bases). Germline V gene data show CDR1 as SGHRS and CDR2 as YFSETQ. The CDR3 is made up of 15 amino acids. Trimming stripped 2 bases from V and 1 base from J, with 10 bases between. The CDR3 DNA follows: TGCGCCAGCAGCTTTAGCGAGATGGCCAAAAACATTCAGTACTTC. This sequence encodes CASSFSEMAKNIQYF.

The V call is TRBV5-5, the J call TRBJ2-7, with 8 bases identical to TRBD2. The junction had 3 bases not matched to a gene; V was cut back by 4 bases and J by 3 bases. In germline, CDR1 is SGHKS, CDR2 YYEKEE (reference sequence). The CDR3 extends over 13 amino acids. This chain's CDR3 is CASSGSGSYEQYF. Here the CDR3 DNA reads TGTGCCAGCAGCGGCAGCGGGAGCTACGAGCAGTACTTC.

The sample holds one count of this clone. The genes are TRBV16 and TRBJ1-1; D gene uncertain. This CDR3 is 12 amino acids long. CDR1 and CDR2 from the germline V gene are KGHSY and FQNENV. Trimming shortened V by 3 bases and J by 6 bases, and 8 bases separated the two germline ends. In DNA, the CDR3 is TGTGCCAGCAGCCATCCCCAGGCTGAAGCTTTCTTT. This sequence encodes CASSHPQAEAFF.

The chain employs TRBV10-1 and TRBJ1-5, with a weak D call TRBD1 (5 bases). CDR3 length equals 13 residues. Looked up from germline, CDR1 is WNHNN and CDR2 is SYGVQD (reference sequence). Between the trimmed V and J ends, which lost 5 bases and 7 bases, there was a span of 12 bases. CDR3 in amino acids: CASSPGMAQPQHF. CDR3 coding DNA: TGCGCCAGCAGTCCAGGGATGGCCCAGCCCCAGCATTTT.

This clone is a singleton in its sample. V gene TRBV2 combines with J gene TRBJ2-1, with TRBD2 matching 8 bases. With 7 bases clipped from V and 2 bases from J, the junction kept 10 bases outside the gene matches. CDR1 and CDR2 (germline): SNHLY, FYNNEI. CDR3 size: 16 residues. The CDR3 DNA is TGTGCCAGCACCTTCGAGCGGGAGTTGGCCTACAATGAGCAGTTCTTC. Its protein is CASTFERELAYNEQFF.

The CDR3 nucleotides are TGTGCCTTTACGAGGGGGCTGGGTGGCTACACCTTC. As protein: CAFTRGLGGYTF. The chain employs TRBV30 and TRBJ1-2; 7 bases fit TRBD1. CDR1 and CDR2 from the germline V gene are GTSNPN and SVGIG (reference sequence). CDR3 length: 12 residues. V dropped 7 bases and J dropped 7; count of bases not matched to a gene: 9.

This chain connects TRBV7-9 to TRBJ2-7; D gene ambiguous. The CDR3 spans 13 residues. In germline, CDR1 is SEHNR, CDR2 FQNEAQ (reference sequence). The V end lost 5 bases, the J end lost 0 bases, and 8 bases lay between the germline ends. The CDR3 loop is CASSLSSSYEQYF. In nucleotides, the CDR3 is TGTGCCAGCAGCCTATCAAGCTCCTACGAGCAGTACTTC.

The genes are TRBV12-5 and TRBJ1-5, with D maybe TRBD1 (5 bases). V shed 5 bases and J shed 6 bases, with 8 bases lying between them. Germline CDR1 reads LGHNT; CDR2 reads FRNRAP. The CDR3 totals 12 residues. The CDR3 DNA reads as TGTGCTAGTGGTACAGGCGGTCAGCCCCAGCATTTT. This encodes CASGTGGQPQHF.

The chain combines TRBV10-1 with TRBJ1-5, with a tentative D call TRBD1 (5 bases). Germline CDR1 reads WNHNN; CDR2 reads SYGVQD (reference sequence). V was cut by 2 bases and J by 2 bases, with 25 bases left in between. CDR3 length: 20 amino acids. The DNA of the CDR3 is TGCGCCAGCAGTGAGCTAAGTAAGGGGCCCCGTGTCTATGGCAATCAGCCCCAGCATTTT. As protein: CASSELSKGPRVYGNQPQHF.